A single T cell receptor beta chain is shown here with its context. Trimming took 3 bases from V and 5 from J, leaving 8 bases between them. This CDR3 is built from 12 residues. Germline-derived CDR1 and CDR2 are KGHSH and LQKENI. This entry belongs to a study of blood T cell repertoires in COVID-19. Overall study: The samples span acute and convalescent COVID-19 from the United States, Italy and Spain. Nucleic acid was either cDNA or gDNA, and it came from T cells, B-cell-depleted T cells, or PBMCs.

Authors' methods: Reference gene primer amplification yielded estimated nucleated cell counts. The protocol was immunoSEQ multiplex PCR, while the TCRdb copy is restricted to in-frame clones and leaves out a portion. V and J calls and clone size are copied from that table; D and trimming were computed from the DNA. In the table there are over 150,000 clones, under 85% of which are singletons. This chain connects TRBV18 to TRBJ2-7, with D perhaps TRBD2 (6 bases). Sequenced: peripheral blood. This TCR came from an elderly woman with acute or convalescent COVID-19. Here the CDR3 reads CASSPSGDEQYF. DNA of the CDR3: TGTGCCAGCTCACCTAGCGGAGACGAGCAGTACTTC.